This T cell receptor (beta chain) was documented in a study of cytomegalovirus exposure and HLA in healthy donors. Study at large: Earlier findings included about 120 million unique TCR beta sequences obtained from approximately 170 million T cells.

The primer mix had 60 Vbeta and 13 Jbeta primers. This table comes from immunoSEQ multiplex PCR, and its TCRdb copy is limited to in-frame clones, with some not included. The sample carries 75,000 to 95,000 clones, approximately 90% recorded once. Though probably carrying unrecorded immune exposures, donors were nominally healthy at sampling. The source of this sequence is a young man in good health and CMV-seronegative. Input material: PBMCs.

The CDR3 nucleotides read TGTGCCAGCTCATTCGGGGGAACTGAAGCTTTCTTT. This translates into CASSFGGTEAFF. This chain links TRBV18 with TRBJ1-1; maybe TRBD1 (5 bases). Trimming cost V 5 bases and J 5 bases, with 9 bases left between them. CDR1 KGHSH and CDR2 LQKENI come from the germline V gene. This CDR3 spans 12 amino acids.